This TCR beta chain stems from a study of a mutant IDH1 vaccine in newly diagnosed glioma. Study background: The treated population exhibited a male proportion of about 60%, a female proportion of 37.5%, and a mean age of around 40 years.

As to time point: baseline, week 1 (first vaccination visit). Treatment: pre-vaccination baseline after standard-of-care therapy. TCRdb keeps only in-frame clones here, not all; method: immunoSEQ multiplex PCR. Of about 100,000 clones in the sample, about four fifths were seen once. The receptor's source is a man aged 35-49 years with glioma. The sample was PBMCs, taken from a glioma patient treated with radiotherapy, temozolomide or both.

CDR3 loop: CATQEGARNSPLHF. In DNA form, the CDR3 reads TGTGCCACACAAGAGGGGGCACGTAATTCACCCCTCCACTTT. V gene TRBV30 combines with J gene TRBJ1-6; 7 nucleotides align to TRBD1. Germline lookup yields CDR1 GTSNPN and CDR2 SVGIG (reference sequence). Trimming took 8 bases from V and 6 from J; bases not matched to a gene: 10. This CDR3 spans 14 amino acids.